The rows below give T cell receptor beta chains drawn from one sample of a study of chemoradiotherapy in HPV16-positive cancers. TCRdb's table, derived via immunoSEQ multiplex PCR, lists solely in-frame clones and lacks some. The table includes 10,000 or so clones, about three quarters detected once. The sample here was taken from a patient who underwent chemoradiotherapy. The receptors come from a human donor with HPV-associated anogenital cancer. Both conserved end residues are part of each CDR3.

TRBV30	TRBJ1-1	CAWRPGPNTEAFF
TRBV7-2	TRBJ2-5	CASSFDRGETQYF
TRBV7-2	TRBJ1-2	CASSLRLAVANYGYTF
TRBV30	TRBJ2-3	CAWSVREDTQYF
TRBV7-2	TRBJ2-3	CASSLAGRTDTQYF
TRBV16	TRBJ2-7	CASSQQTTERSYEQYF
TRBV28	TRBJ2-5	CASSGQGPIETQYF
TRBV19	TRBJ1-4	CASSMGTELPKTLFF
TRBV27	TRBJ1-2	CASSDRLYGYTF
TRBV4-3	TRBJ1-1	CASSQDRGTGPPEAFF
TRBV7-8	TRBJ2-7	CASSLNKPGPYEQYF
TRBV5-6	TRBJ2-7	CASNRDRAIYEQYF
TRBV5-1	.	CASSLSGGPFYEQYF
TRBV9	TRBJ1-4	CASSVGSLTNEKLFF
TRBV7-2	TRBJ2-1	CASSLAGGLLDEQFF
TRBV7-9	TRBJ1-1	CASSGPGGQSGSTEAFF
TRBV4-2	TRBJ2-5	CASSPSGEQETQYF
TRBV7-2	TRBJ1-4	CASSLLKGTNEKLFF
TRBV29-1	TRBJ1-1	CSVGVAMNTEAFF
TRBV11-1	TRBJ2-3	CASSADRGSDTQYF
TRBV4-3	TRBJ2-1	CASSQDRLADNEQFF
TRBV15	TRBJ2-1	CATSRDPRGSDEQFF
TRBV27	TRBJ1-5	CASRTGNQPQHF
TRBV12-5	TRBJ2-3	CASGRRVASTDTQYF
TRBV9	TRBJ2-3	CASSVEDRRTDTQYF
TRBV19	TRBJ2-1	CASSILAGPRFF
TRBV7-2	TRBJ2-6	CASSLISSSGANVLTF
TRBV11-2	TRBJ2-7	CASSRGTVYEQYF
TRBV6-1	TRBJ1-6	CASSIRWQEGSPLHF
TRBV7-9	TRBJ1-1	CASSSPQGGFTEAFF
TRBV7-2	TRBJ1-5	CASSLTWYSNQPQHF
TRBV10-1	TRBJ1-5	CASSAGDSNQPQHF
TRBV5-1	TRBJ1-1	CASSSSPGTEAFF
TRBV19	TRBJ2-3	CASSIGYYSGGVDTQYF
TRBV19	TRBJ1-4	CASKEGNGEKLFF
TRBV12-5	TRBJ1-5	CASGLGGYSNQPQHF
TRBV5-4	TRBJ1-1	CASSLANQNTEAFF
TRBV14	TRBJ1-1	CASRGTVDTEAFF
TRBV9	TRBJ1-6	CASSVVFPESSYNSPLHF
TRBV5-1	TRBJ2-7	CASSLSQGANEQYF
TRBV7-2	TRBJ1-2	CASSLGGLHNYGYTF
TRBV18	TRBJ1-2	CASSPQGPNYGYTF
TRBV4-3	TRBJ1-2	CASSQGFLGQTGGYTF
TRBV2	TRBJ1-2	CASSEGGYTF
TRBV5-1	TRBJ2-3	CASSLEHSTDTQYF
TRBV11-2	TRBJ1-3	CASSLETRRAANTIYF
TRBV19	TRBJ2-7	CASSERISYEQYF
TRBV5-1	TRBJ2-1	CASTRTTGGRYNEQFF
TRBV11-2	TRBJ1-4	CASRKTPGSSEKLFF
TRBV10-1	TRBJ2-3	CASSEGVELGLAGGRLLSTDTQYF
TRBV6-5	TRBJ1-5	CASSYREGLNQPQHF
TRBV6-1	TRBJ1-1	CASSRDRFGTEAFF
TRBV18	TRBJ2-1	CASSPWSGTEYNEQFF
TRBV7-9	TRBJ2-1	CASSLAVPYNEQFF
TRBV7-2	TRBJ2-3	CASSLIQRGGLDTQYF
TRBV19	TRBJ2-4	CASSITSGGRNIQYF
TRBV14	TRBJ1-6	CASSPRTGGGSPLHF